Presented here are 9 T cell receptor beta chains from one specimen sequenced in a study of T cells in narcolepsy. Clones were read by immunoSEQ multiplex PCR, and TCRdb kept only the in-frame ones, dropping some. The data show about 33,000 clones, roughly nine tenths seen once. What was sequenced was CD45RA- memory CD4+ T cells from PBMCs. The receptors stem from a human donor with narcolepsy.

V usage is TRBV5-4 and J usage is TRBJ2-4; D is uncertain. V lost 0 bases to trimming and J lost 3 bases, with 13 bases between them. Looked up from germline, CDR1 is SGHNT and CDR2 is YYREEE (reference sequence). This CDR3 spans 16 amino acids. CDR3 in amino acids: CASSLASGSVKNIQYF. CDR3 in DNA: TGTGCCAGCAGCTTGGCCTCGGGTTCTGTCAAAAACATTCAGTACTTC.

V is TRBV4-2 and J is TRBJ2-7, with a weak D call TRBD2 (6 bases). Trimming shortened V by 4 bases and J by 6 bases, and 16 bases separated the two germline ends. The CDR3 has 14 residues. The germline V gene has CDR1 LGHNA and CDR2 YNFKEQ. The chain's CDR3 is CASSRLGLNVEQYF. The CDR3 DNA follows: TGTGCCAGCAGCCGATTGGGACTTAACGTCGAGCAGTACTTC.

The V gene is TRBV6-5, the J gene TRBJ2-1; perhaps D is TRBD1 or TRBD2 (5 bases each). CDR1 and CDR2 from the germline V gene are MNHEY and SVGAGI. V was pared by 5 bases and J by 4 bases, with 12 bases between. The CDR3 totals 14 residues. The CDR3 spells CASSGDVGYNEQFF. CDR3 coding DNA: TGTGCCAGCAGTGGGGACGTAGGGTACAATGAGCAGTTCTTC.

The rearrangement links TRBV15 to TRBJ1-5, with a weak D call TRBD1 (6 bases). This CDR3 has 17 residues. The V end was cut by 1 base, the J end by 0 bases, with 13 bases between. Germline V CDR1 and CDR2: LNHNV, YYDKDF (reference sequence). The CDR3 region is CATSRAGHLSSNQPQHF. CDR3 sequence (DNA): TGTGCCACCAGCAGAGCGGGACATCTCAGTAGCAATCAGCCCCAGCATTTT. Filled out from reference TRBV15 and TRBJ1-5, the complete variable domain reads DAMVIQNPRYQVTQFGKPVTLSCSQTLNHNVMYWYQQKSSQAPKLLFHYYDKDFNNEADTPDNFQSRRPNTSFCFLDIRSPGLGDTAMYLCATSRAGHLSSNQPQHFGDGTRLSIL.

V gene TRBV5-4 combines with J gene TRBJ1-3; D uncertain. With 0 bases removed from V and 8 bases from J, the gap between germline ends came to 9 bases. CDR1 SGHNT and CDR2 YYREEE come from the germline V gene (reference sequence). This CDR3 contains 13 residues. The CDR3 coding sequence is TGTGCCAGCAGCTTGGGAATTGCTGACACCATATATTTT. Protein: CASSLGIADTIYF.

The V gene is TRBV4-3, the J gene TRBJ1-2; 11 bases line up with TRBD1. The trim removed 1 base at V and 3 bases at J, leaving 7 bases unmatched. The CDR3 covers 17 residues. Per germline, CDR1 LGHNA and CDR2 YSLEER. CDR3 region: CASSQVGRTGGYYGYTF. The CDR3 bases are TGCGCCAGCAGCCAAGTCGGCCGGACAGGGGGCTACTATGGCTACACCTTC.

J is TRBJ2-3 and V is TRBV6-1; 12 positions agree with TRBD2. Germline CDR1 reads MNHNS; CDR2 reads SASEGT. The CDR3 runs to 16 residues. Unmatched junction bases numbered 6, after V lost 3 bases and J lost 5 bases. The CDR3 DNA reads as TGTGCCAGCAGTGACCTAGCGGGAGGGGGCCGAGATACGCAGTATTTT. Translating it yields CASSDLAGGGRDTQYF.

This sequence joins TRBV28 and TRBJ2-4; a possible D gene is TRBD1 (5 bases). The CDR3 is made up of 16 amino acids. Looked up from germline, CDR1 is MDHEN and CDR2 is SYDVKM. The V end was cut by 0 bases, the J end by 0 bases, with 9 bases between. The CDR3 protein is CASSLWDILAKNIQYF. For the CDR3, the DNA is TGTGCCAGCAGTTTATGGGACATTCTAGCCAAAAACATTCAGTACTTC.

This sequence joins TRBV7-9 and TRBJ2-3; D is unclear. The V gene's germline CDR1 is SEHNR and CDR2 FQNEAQ (reference sequence). V was shortened by 1 base and J by 6 bases, with 17 bases between the two germline ends. CDR3 size: 16 residues. The CDR3, as DNA: TGTGCCAGCAGCTTAGGGTCCAACCGGATACTCGATACGCAGTATTTT. This codes for CASSLGSNRILDTQYF.